The rows below give T cell receptor beta chains drawn from one sample of a study of shared clonotypes between healthy human individuals. Measured with immunoSEQ multiplex PCR; TCRdb has only the in-frame clones, and not every one. This sample has more than 1,200,000 clones, with 98% to 99% found just once. The sample consisted of naive CD4+ T cells sorted from blood. All receptors come from a man aged 30 to 45 in good health. CDR3s include the opening cysteine and the closing phenylalanine or tryptophan. The D gene is left open where the match is weak. Size is stated for part of the rows, as once, few or many counts, or as a class when the clone is expanded.

cdr3_length | d_call | j_call | v_call | clone_size | cdr3_nt | cdr3_aa
12 | TRBD2 | TRBJ2-7 | TRBV9 | . | TGTGCCAGCATTAGCGGGTGCTACGAGCAGTACTTC | CASISGCYEQYF
14 | . | TRBJ2-3 | TRBV6-4 | . | TGTGCCAGCAGTGCAGGGCGCGACACAGATACGCAGTATTTT | CASSAGRDTDTQYF
15 | TRBD2 | TRBJ2-1 | TRBV30 | . | TGTGCCTGGAGTGTATCGGGGGGGAACTACAATGAGCAGTTCTTC | CAWSVSGGNYNEQFF
11 | . | TRBJ2-7 | TRBV20-1 | once | TGCAGTGCTACCGGACAATTTGAGCAGTACTTC | CSATGQFEQYF
15 | TRBD2 | TRBJ2-3 | TRBV29-1 | . | TGCAGCGTTGTTGGGACTAGCGGGACGACAGATACGCAGTATTTT | CSVVGTSGTTDTQYF
16 | TRBD2 | TRBJ2-1 | TRBV7-3 | . | TGTGCCAGCAGCTTAGGATCTAGCGGGAGTGTGAATGAGCAGTTCTTC | CASSLGSSGSVNEQFF
17 | TRBD2 | TRBJ2-7 | TRBV7-8 | . | TGTGCCAGCAGCTTAGGGCTAGCGGGAGCCCAGAACTACGAGCAGTACTTC | CASSLGLAGAQNYEQYF
16 | TRBD2 | TRBJ2-7 | TRBV18 | . | TGTGCCAGCTCACCAAGGACTAGCGGGAAGGGTTACGAGCAGTACTTC | CASSPRTSGKGYEQYF
18 | . | TRBJ2-3 | TRBV7-9 | . | TGTGCCAGCAGCTTCCCCCCCGGTCTTTTTGGAAACACAGATACGCAGTATTTT | CASSFPPGLFGNTDTQYF
12 | . | TRBJ1-2 | TRBV29-1 | . | TGCAGCGCCGAGGGGTCTAACTATGGCTACACCTTC | CSAEGSNYGYTF
13 | . | TRBJ2-7 | TRBV6-6 | . | TGTGCCAGCAGTTACTCTAAGGGGAACGAGCAGTACTTC | CASSYSKGNEQYF